The next 15 T cell receptor beta chains were all read from a single sample in a study of CD8 T cell repertoires and HIV-1 epitope variants. The protocol was immunoSEQ multiplex PCR, while the TCRdb copy is restricted to in-frame clones and leaves out a portion. Of thousands of clones listed, around two thirds were seen once; the top ten hold more than 40%. Which antigens these TCRs recognize remains unknown. The sample was cultured CD8+ T cells derived from PBMCs. The receptors were sampled from a male donor with HIV.

The rearrangement joins TRBV29-1 to TRBJ2-1; 9 bases line up with TRBD2. The CDR3 covers 19 residues. V was pared by 7 bases and J by 6 bases, with 25 bases of the junction left unmatched. The germline CDR1 and CDR2 sequences are SQVTM and ANQGSEA. CDR3 sequence reads: CSALDGSRLFSGSLNEQFF. The CDR3 DNA sequence: TGCAGCGCTTTAGATGGGAGCAGGCTATTTAGCGGGAGTCTCAATGAGCAGTTCTTC.

This chain links TRBV9 with TRBJ2-1; 8 nucleotides line up with TRBD2. Unmatched junction bases numbered 8, after V lost 0 bases and J lost 9 bases. The germline V gene encodes CDR1 SGDLS and CDR2 YYNGEE. The CDR3 is made up of 15 amino acids. Here the CDR3 DNA reads TGTGCCAGCAGCGTAGAGGGCGGGAGGAGGGGTGAGCAGTTCTTC. Its protein is CASSVEGGRRGEQFF.

This sequence joins TRBV5-1 and TRBJ2-7; 7 bases are a match to TRBD1. CDR3 size: 13 residues. J lost 6 bases, V lost 4 bases, and 7 bases had no gene match. In germline, CDR1 is SGHRS, CDR2 YFSETQ. CDR3 sequence (DNA): TGCGCCAGCAGCCCGACAGGGACGGGCGAGCAGTACTTC. Protein product: CASSPTGTGEQYF.

The chain carries TRBV5-4 and TRBJ2-1; 8 bases match TRBD1. The J segment lost 6 bases and the V segment lost 0 bases, leaving 8 bases of the junction unmatched. Germline-derived CDR1 and CDR2 are SGHNT and YYREEE (reference sequence). This CDR3 is built from 16 residues. The CDR3 nucleotides read TGTGCCAGCAGCTTGGTTGTTGGCGGGACAGGCAATGAGCAGTTCTTC. Translated, it gives CASSLVVGGTGNEQFF.

DNA of the CDR3: TGTGCCTGGAGAGGTTCGTTTGGGACTGAAGCTTTCTTT. Protein product: CAWRGSFGTEAFF. The chain joins TRBV30 to TRBJ1-1; D is unresolved. From germline, CDR1 is GTSNPN and CDR2 SVGIG (reference sequence). This CDR3 comprises 13 residues. Trimming took off 3 bases at V and 5 bases at J, with 13 bases between the two ends.

J is TRBJ1-3 and V is TRBV9; 7 bases align to TRBD1. CDR1 SGDLS and CDR2 YYNGEE come from the germline V gene. This CDR3 is 16 amino acids long. J lost 0 bases, V lost 3 bases, and 6 bases had no gene match. CDR3 residues: CASSAGTESSGNTIYF. The CDR3 region has the DNA TGTGCCAGCAGCGCCGGGACAGAAAGCTCTGGAAACACCATATATTTT.

The V call is TRBV7-8, the J call TRBJ2-7, with a possible D match to TRBD2 (7 bases). V lost 5 bases and J lost 4, with 15 bases in between. The CDR3 sequence is 14 residues long. Per the germline V gene, CDR1 is SGHVS and CDR2 is FQNEAQ. The CDR3 loop reads CASSERRGRYEQYF. DNA for the CDR3: TGTGCCAGCAGCGAACGGCGGGGGCGGTACGAGCAGTACTTC.

The J gene is TRBJ2-7, the V gene TRBV27; TRBD1 agrees at 7 bases. This CDR3 has 14 residues. Trimming took 6 bases from V and 7 from J; bases not matched to a gene: 12. Per germline, CDR1 MNHEY and CDR2 SMNVEV (reference sequence). DNA for the CDR3: TGTGCCAGCAGCTTGGGACAGTACCTTCGTGAGCAGTACTTC. Translated, it gives CASSLGQYLREQYF.

The rearrangement links TRBV4-2 to TRBJ2-2, with D possibly being TRBD2 (5 bases). Germline CDR1 and CDR2: LGHNA and YNFKEQ. V was cut by 0 bases and J by 0 bases, with 8 bases left in between. This CDR3 is built from 16 residues. The CDR3 nucleotides read TGTGCCAGCAGCCAAGATAGCGATTCGAACACCGGGGAGCTGTTTTTT. This sequence encodes CASSQDSDSNTGELFF.

The chain uses TRBV5-1 and TRBJ1-1, with TRBD1 matching 8 bases. The CDR3 is 14 amino acids. Germline CDR1 is SGHRS and CDR2 is YFSETQ. Trimming at V came to 3 bases and at J to 3 bases, leaving 4 bases not matched to a gene. The CDR3 region is CASSSQGGHTEAFF. CDR3 DNA sequence: TGCGCCAGCAGCTCACAGGGGGGCCACACTGAAGCTTTCTTT.

The chain joins TRBV6-5 to TRBJ2-1; tentative D call: TRBD1 (6 bases). This CDR3 spans 16 amino acids. Germline assignment: CDR1 MNHEY and CDR2 SVGAGI. The germline V and J ends were trimmed by 0 bases and 7 bases, with 16 bases remaining between them. CDR3 DNA sequence: TGTGCCAGCAGTTACTCGGGCAGGGGAAGGCGAAATGAGCAGTTCTTC. Translation gives CASSYSGRGRRNEQFF.

The V gene is TRBV19, the J gene TRBJ2-3; the D is unclear. Trimming removed 7 bases from V and 2 bases from J, with 13 bases in between. Germline lookup yields CDR1 LNHDA and CDR2 SQIVND (reference sequence). This CDR3 contains 14 residues. The CDR3 loop reads CASTAAFLTDTQYF. The CDR3 region has the DNA TGTGCCAGTACCGCGGCCTTCCTCACAGATACGCAGTATTTT.

This chain joins TRBV6-5 and TRBJ2-7; maybe TRBD1 (6 bases). The germline gives CDR1 MNHEY, CDR2 SVGAGI. CDR3 size: 14 residues. Deletions cut 5 bases from V and 3 bases from J, with 14 bases between. The CDR3 is CASSARDNGYEQYF. The DNA for the CDR3 is TGTGCCAGCAGTGCTCGGGACAACGGCTACGAGCAGTACTTC.

This clone was counted once. This sequence joins TRBV4-2 and TRBJ2-3; 10 bases are shared with TRBD1. Losses at the gene ends were 0 bases for V and 3 bases for J; bases not matched to a gene: 15. The CDR3 is 20 amino acids. In germline, CDR1 is LGHNA, CDR2 YNFKEQ. Here the CDR3 DNA reads TGTGCCAGCAGCCAAGATCCCGGGACAGGGGTAGGGGATTTAACAGATACGCAGTATTTT. This gives the protein CASSQDPGTGVGDLTDTQYF.

V and J are TRBV27 and TRBJ1-4; 8 bases line up with TRBD1. Trimming cost V 6 bases and J 0 bases; bases outside gene matches: 6. The CDR3 loop spans 16 amino acids. Germline V CDR1 and CDR2: MNHEY, SMNVEV (reference sequence). The CDR3 coding sequence is TGTGCCAGCAGGCTACAGGGGGGAGCAACTAATGAAAAACTGTTTTTT. This sequence encodes CASRLQGGATNEKLFF.